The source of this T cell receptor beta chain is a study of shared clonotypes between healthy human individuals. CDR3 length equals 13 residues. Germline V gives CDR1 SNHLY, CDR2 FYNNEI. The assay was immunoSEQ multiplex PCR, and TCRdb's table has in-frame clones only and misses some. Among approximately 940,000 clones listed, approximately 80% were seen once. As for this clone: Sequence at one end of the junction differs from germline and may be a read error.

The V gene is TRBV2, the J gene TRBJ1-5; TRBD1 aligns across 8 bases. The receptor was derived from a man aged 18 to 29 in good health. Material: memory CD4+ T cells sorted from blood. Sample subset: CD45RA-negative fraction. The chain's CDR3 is CASGDRGKQPQHF. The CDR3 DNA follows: TGTGCCAGCGGCGACAGGGGCAAGCAGCCCCAGCATTTT.